The clone carrying this TCR beta chain has a handful of counts. Its antigen remains unknown. The sample originates from a study of response to subunit inactivated influenza vaccine. Study observations and caveats: T cells newly recruited by each seasonal influenza vaccination are few, the authors suggested.

From the RT-PCR reads, TCRdb called clonotypes with MiXCR, one entry per CDR3 protein. Of around 320,000 distinct CDR3 sequences in the sample, about 20% were seen once. This specimen was PBMCs from blood, taken about 20 months after vaccination. The TCR was taken from a man between 45 and 75 years old who received an inactivated influenza vaccine.

Here the CDR3 reads CSVEERDRSLTYEQYF. CDR3 DNA sequence: TGCAGCGTTGAAGAACGGGACAGGTCACTCACCTACGAGCAGTACTTC. This sequence joins TRBV29-1 and TRBJ2-7; TRBD1 matches 8 bases. J gave up 2 bases and V 0 bases, and 9 bases lay outside the gene matches. This CDR3 contains 16 residues. The germline CDR1 and CDR2 sequences are SQVTM and ANQGSEA.